This T cell receptor beta chain was retrieved from a study of blood T cell repertoires in COVID-19. Study details: Samples of COVID-19 (acute and convalescent) were obtained from the United States, Italy and Spain.

Trimming took 1 base from V and 2 from J, leaving 10 bases between them. The CDR3 length is 15 residues. Germline assignment: CDR1 LGHDT and CDR2 YNNKEL (reference sequence). Clones were sequenced by immunoSEQ multiplex PCR, and TCRdb holds only the in-frame ones, with some missing. The data contain some 300,000 clones, 90% to 95% of them singletons. The TCR sequence derives from a woman between 25 and 40 years old who had been exposed to COVID-19. What was sequenced was PBMCs or T cells enriched from blood (not recorded which). The V and J genes are TRBV3-1 (or the pseudogene TRBV3-2) and TRBJ2-3, with D uncertain. DNA of the CDR3: TGTGCCAGCAGCCAAGGGCCTTTTAACACAGATACGCAGTATTTT. Protein: CASSQGPFNTDTQYF.